A single sample gave rise to the 12 T cell receptor beta chains below, sequenced in a study of blood T cells in healthy people across ages. The authors ran a second PCR of about 6 to 11 cycles using a sample-barcoded 5' primer and a J-beta primer mix. TCRdb fed the 5' RACE reads into MiXCR, producing one record per CDR3 protein. The data hold around 1,600,000 distinct CDR3 sequences, with 35% to 45% observed a single time. The sample comprised blood. The receptors come from a young woman in good health.

A few counts support this clonotype. The chain employs TRBV5-1 and TRBJ2-5; weak D call: TRBD2 (6 bases). Judging by the DNA end, TRBJ2-7 fits better; the J call may be wrong. Germline values: CDR1 SGHRS, CDR2 YFSETQ. There are 13 residues in the CDR3. The CDR3 sequence: CASSSTSFNEQYF. Written as DNA, the CDR3 is TGCGCCAGCAGTTCGACTAGTTTCAACGAGCAGTACTTC.

This chain uses TRBV18 with TRBJ1-6; D may be TRBD1 (6 bases). This CDR3 has 20 residues. Trimming stripped 3 bases from V and 5 bases from J, with 26 bases between. Germline CDR1 is KGHSH and CDR2 is LQKENI. DNA of the CDR3: TGTGCCAGCTCACCTTCCCTCTTAGGACGGGGACAACCTAATAATTCACCCCTCCACTTT. Residues: CASSPSLLGRGQPNNSPLHF.

The genes are TRBV7-9 and TRBJ2-1; D call uncertain. CDR1 and CDR2 from the germline V gene are SEHNR and FQNEAQ (reference sequence). The CDR3 is 15 residues long. Trimming removed 2 bases from V and 4 bases from J, with 12 bases in between. CDR3 in amino acids: CASSLLIGHYNEQFF. Here the CDR3 DNA reads TGTGCCAGCAGCTTATTAATCGGTCATTACAATGAGCAGTTCTTC.

This clonotype was detected only a few times. The chain recombines TRBV7-9 with TRBJ1-4; TRBD1 matches 7 bases. V shed 2 bases and J 5 bases; nucleotides not matched to a gene: 5. Germline loops: CDR1 SEHNR, CDR2 FQNEAQ (reference sequence). The CDR3 is 15 residues long. Written as DNA, the CDR3 is TGTGCCAGCAGCTTAACGACAGGGAACAATGAAAAACTGTTTTTT. Its protein product is CASSLTTGNNEKLFF.

This chain uses TRBV7-2 with TRBJ2-3; perhaps TRBD1 as D (8 bases). Germline CDR1 is SGHTA and CDR2 is FQGNSA. The CDR3 covers 15 residues. Trimming took 6 bases from V and 2 from J, leaving 15 bases between them. The CDR3: CASSYRGGDTDTQYF. The CDR3, as DNA: TGTGCCAGCAGTTACAGGGGGGGGGACACAGATACGCAGTATTTT. The whole variable domain, remainder taken from reference TRBV7-2 and TRBJ2-3, is GAGVSQSPSNKVTEKGKDVELRCDPISGHTALYWYRQSLGQGLEFLIYFQGNSAPDKSGLPSDRFSAERTGGSVSTLTIQRTQQEDSAVYLCASSYRGGDTDTQYFGPGTRLTVL.

The rearrangement uses TRBV15 and TRBJ2-2; D unresolved. Trimming took off 1 base at V and 7 bases at J, with 13 bases between the two ends. In germline, CDR1 is LNHNV, CDR2 YYDKDF (reference sequence). This CDR3 is built from 15 residues. CDR3 DNA: TGTGCCACCAGCAGAGCCGGTGGACGCAACGGGGAGCTGTTTTTT. It yields the protein CATSRAGGRNGELFF.

The chain is built from TRBV29-1 and TRBJ2-7; unclear D gene. CDR3 length equals 12 residues. Germline values: CDR1 SQVTM, CDR2 ANQGSEA. The V and J ends lost 7 bases and 4 bases respectively, with 14 bases between them. The CDR3 loop is CSAMGRPYEQYF. The CDR3 DNA follows: TGCAGCGCTATGGGTAGACCATACGAGCAGTACTTC.

The chain has TRBV20-1 and TRBJ2-3; D might be TRBD2 (6 bases). Germline values: CDR1 DFQATT, CDR2 SNEGSKA (reference sequence). Trimming took 2 bases from V and 0 from J, leaving 12 bases between them. CDR3 length equals 15 residues. As DNA, the CDR3 is TGCAGTGCTAGACTTCCGGGAGCTAGCACAGATACGCAGTATTTT. Translated: CSARLPGASTDTQYF.

This clonotype was detected only a few times. The rearrangement joins TRBV20-1 to TRBJ2-1; 8 bases match TRBD2. The CDR3 extends over 15 amino acids. V dropped 0 bases and J dropped 3; count of bases not matched to a gene: 4. Looked up from germline, CDR1 is DFQATT and CDR2 is SNEGSKA (reference sequence). CDR3 nucleotides: TGCAGTGCTAGAGAATGTACTAGCGGCTACAATGAGCAGTTCTTC. Its translation is CSARECTSGYNEQFF.

This clonotype was observed a few times. The chain has TRBV4-2 and TRBJ1-6; 7 nucleotides agree with TRBD1. The CDR3 has 15 amino acids. The trim removed 7 bases at V and 7 bases at J, leaving 10 bases unmatched. From germline, CDR1 is LGHNA and CDR2 YNFKEQ. CDR3 sequence reads: CASNLGDSRNSPLHF. CDR3 DNA sequence: TGTGCCAGCAACCTAGGGGACAGTCGCAATTCACCCCTCCACTTT.

Only a few counts were recorded for this clonotype. A read error is possible here, since a much larger clone lies one base away. The chain uses TRBV18 and TRBJ2-5; 10 bases agree with TRBD1. V dropped 3 bases and J dropped 11; count of bases not matched to a gene: 15. The germline V gene encodes CDR1 KGHSH and CDR2 LQKENI. This CDR3 is built from 16 residues. As DNA, the CDR3 is TGTGCCAGCTCACCCGACAGGGGGCGAGTTGACAATGAGCAGTACTTC. Residues: CASSPDRGRVDNEQYF.

A few counts support this clonotype. The chain uses TRBV28 and TRBJ2-5; D remains unclear. The CDR3 totals 11 residues. V was cut by 10 bases and J by 4 bases, with 10 bases left in between. The germline gives CDR1 MDHEN, CDR2 SYDVKM. The chain's CDR3 is CATLVRETQYF. Here the CDR3 DNA reads TGTGCCACCTTAGTCCGAGAGACCCAGTACTTC.